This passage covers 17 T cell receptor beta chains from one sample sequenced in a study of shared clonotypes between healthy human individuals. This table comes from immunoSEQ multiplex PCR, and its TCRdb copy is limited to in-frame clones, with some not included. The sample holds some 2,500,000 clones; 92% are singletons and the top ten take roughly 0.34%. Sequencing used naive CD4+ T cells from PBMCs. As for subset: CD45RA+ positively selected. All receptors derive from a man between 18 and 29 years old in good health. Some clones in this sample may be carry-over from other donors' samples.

CDR3 coding DNA: TGTGCCAGCAGTCGACTAGCGGGCACAGATACGCAGTATTTT. Its protein product is CASSRLAGTDTQYF. This chain joins TRBV6-5 and TRBJ2-3; TRBD2 agrees at 9 bases. The CDR3 has 14 amino acids. Looked up from germline, CDR1 is MNHEY and CDR2 is SVGAGI. J was trimmed by 1 base and V by 5 bases; bases with no gene match: 1.

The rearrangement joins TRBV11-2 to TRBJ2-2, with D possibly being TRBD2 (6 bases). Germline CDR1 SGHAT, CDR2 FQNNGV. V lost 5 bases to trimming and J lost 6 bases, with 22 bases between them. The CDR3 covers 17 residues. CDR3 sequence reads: CASSPGGGVGYSGELFF. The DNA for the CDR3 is TGTGCCAGCAGCCCCGGGGGTGGAGTGGGGTATTCCGGGGAGCTGTTTTTT.

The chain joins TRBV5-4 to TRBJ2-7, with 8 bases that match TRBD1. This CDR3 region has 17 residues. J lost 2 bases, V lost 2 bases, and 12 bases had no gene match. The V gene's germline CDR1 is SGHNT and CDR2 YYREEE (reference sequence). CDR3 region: CASSLGQGALLAYEQYF. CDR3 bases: TGTGCCAGCAGCTTAGGGCAGGGGGCTTTACTAGCCTACGAGCAGTACTTC.

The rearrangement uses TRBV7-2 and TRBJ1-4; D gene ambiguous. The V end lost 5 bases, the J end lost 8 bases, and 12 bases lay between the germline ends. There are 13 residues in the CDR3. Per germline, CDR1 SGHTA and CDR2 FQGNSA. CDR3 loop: CASSPLLGEKLFF. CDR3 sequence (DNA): TGTGCCAGCAGCCCCCTTTTAGGGGAAAAACTGTTTTTT.

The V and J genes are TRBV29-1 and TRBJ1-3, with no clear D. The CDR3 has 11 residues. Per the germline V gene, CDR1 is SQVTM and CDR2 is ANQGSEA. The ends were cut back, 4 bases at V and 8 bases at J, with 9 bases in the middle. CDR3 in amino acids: CSVVGKDTIYF. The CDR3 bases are TGCAGCGTTGTGGGGAAGGACACCATATATTTT.

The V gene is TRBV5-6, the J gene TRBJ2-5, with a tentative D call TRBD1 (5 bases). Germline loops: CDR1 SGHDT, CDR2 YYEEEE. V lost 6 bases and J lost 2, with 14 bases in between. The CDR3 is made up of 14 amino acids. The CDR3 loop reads CASTTLGRQETQYF. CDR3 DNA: TGTGCCAGCACCACCTTGGGGCGTCAAGAGACCCAGTACTTC. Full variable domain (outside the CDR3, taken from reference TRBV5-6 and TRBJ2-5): DAGVTQSPTHLIKTRGQQVTLRCSPKSGHDTVSWYQQALGQGPQFIFQYYEEEERQRGNFPDRFSGHQFPNYSSELNVNALLLGDSALYLCASTTLGRQETQYFGPGTRLLVL.

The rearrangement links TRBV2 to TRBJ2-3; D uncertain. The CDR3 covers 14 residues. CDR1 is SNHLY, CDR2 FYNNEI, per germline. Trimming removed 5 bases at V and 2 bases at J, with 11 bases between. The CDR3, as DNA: TGTGCCAGCAGTTTGACTCGATCCACAGATACGCAGTATTTT. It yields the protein CASSLTRSTDTQYF.

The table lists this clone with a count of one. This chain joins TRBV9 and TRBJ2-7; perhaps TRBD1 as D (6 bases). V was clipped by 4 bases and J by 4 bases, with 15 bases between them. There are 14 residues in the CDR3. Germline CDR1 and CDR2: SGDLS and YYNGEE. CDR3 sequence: CASSPRTAPYEQYF. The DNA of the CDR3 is TGTGCCAGCAGCCCTCGGACAGCCCCTTACGAGCAGTACTTC.

Written as DNA, the CDR3 is TGTGCCAGCAGTTCGGGAGGTTCTAACTATGGCTACACCTTC. The encoded protein is CASSSGGSNYGYTF. The chain links TRBV28 to TRBJ1-2; unclear D gene. The CDR3 is made up of 14 amino acids. The ends were cut back, 4 bases at V and 0 bases at J, with 9 bases in the middle. Germline loops: CDR1 MDHEN, CDR2 SYDVKM.

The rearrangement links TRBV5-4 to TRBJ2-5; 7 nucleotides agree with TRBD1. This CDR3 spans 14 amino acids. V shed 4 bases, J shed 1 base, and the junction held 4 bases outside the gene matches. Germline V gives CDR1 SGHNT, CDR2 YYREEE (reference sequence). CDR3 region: CASSGGQTQETQYF. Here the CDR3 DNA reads TGTGCCAGCAGCGGGGGACAGACCCAAGAGACCCAGTACTTC.

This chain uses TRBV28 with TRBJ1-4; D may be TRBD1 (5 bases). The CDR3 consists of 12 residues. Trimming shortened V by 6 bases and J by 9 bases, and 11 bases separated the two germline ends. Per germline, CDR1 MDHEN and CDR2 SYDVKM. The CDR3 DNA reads TGTGCCAGCAGAACCGGGACCAAAAAACTGTTTTTT. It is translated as CASRTGTKKLFF.

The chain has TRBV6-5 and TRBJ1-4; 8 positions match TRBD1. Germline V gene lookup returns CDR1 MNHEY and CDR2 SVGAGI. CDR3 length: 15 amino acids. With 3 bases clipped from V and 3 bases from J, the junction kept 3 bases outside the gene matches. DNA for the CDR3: TGTGCCAGCAGTTATAGGGGACAGGCTAATGAAAAACTGTTTTTT. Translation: CASSYRGQANEKLFF.

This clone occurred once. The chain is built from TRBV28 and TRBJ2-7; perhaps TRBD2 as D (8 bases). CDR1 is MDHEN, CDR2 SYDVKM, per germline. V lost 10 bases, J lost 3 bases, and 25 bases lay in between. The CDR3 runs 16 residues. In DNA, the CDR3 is TGTGCCATCTCCGGAGGGGGCAGCGGGGGCCGCTACGAGCAGTACTTC. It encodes CAISGGGSGGRYEQYF. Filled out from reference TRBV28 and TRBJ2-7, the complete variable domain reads DVKVTQSSRYLVKRTGEKVFLECVQDMDHENMFWYRQDPGLGLRLIYFSYDVKMKEKGDIPEGYSVSREKKERFSLILESASTNQTSMYLCAISGGGSGGRYEQYFGPGTRLTVT.

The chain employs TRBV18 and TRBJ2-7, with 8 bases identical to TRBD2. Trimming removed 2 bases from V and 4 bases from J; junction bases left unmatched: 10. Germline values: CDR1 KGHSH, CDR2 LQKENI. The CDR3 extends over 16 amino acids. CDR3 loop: CASSPSVPSGSYEQYF. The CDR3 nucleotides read TGTGCCAGCTCACCATCCGTACCCAGCGGGAGTTACGAGCAGTACTTC. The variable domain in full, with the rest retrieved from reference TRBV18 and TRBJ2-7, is NAGVMQNPRHLVRRRGQEARLRCSPMKGHSHVYWYRQLPEEGLKFMVYLQKENIIDESGMPKERFSAEFPKEGPSILRIQQVVRGDSAAYFCASSPSVPSGSYEQYFGPGTRLTVT.

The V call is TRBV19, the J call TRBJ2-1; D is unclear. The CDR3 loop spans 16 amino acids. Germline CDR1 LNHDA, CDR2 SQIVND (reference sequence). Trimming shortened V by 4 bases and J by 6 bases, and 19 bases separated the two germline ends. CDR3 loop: CASSKMQYRNFNEQFF. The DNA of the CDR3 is TGTGCCAGTAGTAAGATGCAATACCGGAATTTCAATGAGCAGTTCTTC.

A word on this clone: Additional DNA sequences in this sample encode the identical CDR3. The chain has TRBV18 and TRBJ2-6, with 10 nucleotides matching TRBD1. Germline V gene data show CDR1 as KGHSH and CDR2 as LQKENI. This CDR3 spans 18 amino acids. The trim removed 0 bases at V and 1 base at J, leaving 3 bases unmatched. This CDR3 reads CASSPPGQGTSGANVLTF. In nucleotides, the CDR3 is TGTGCCAGCTCACCACCGGGACAGGGGACTTCTGGGGCCAACGTCCTGACTTTC.

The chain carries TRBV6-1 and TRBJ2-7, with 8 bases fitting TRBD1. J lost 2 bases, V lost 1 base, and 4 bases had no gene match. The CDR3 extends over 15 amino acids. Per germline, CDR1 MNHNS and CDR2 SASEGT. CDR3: CASSEVRTGPYEQYF. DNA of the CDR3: TGTGCCAGCAGTGAAGTGAGGACAGGGCCCTACGAGCAGTACTTC.